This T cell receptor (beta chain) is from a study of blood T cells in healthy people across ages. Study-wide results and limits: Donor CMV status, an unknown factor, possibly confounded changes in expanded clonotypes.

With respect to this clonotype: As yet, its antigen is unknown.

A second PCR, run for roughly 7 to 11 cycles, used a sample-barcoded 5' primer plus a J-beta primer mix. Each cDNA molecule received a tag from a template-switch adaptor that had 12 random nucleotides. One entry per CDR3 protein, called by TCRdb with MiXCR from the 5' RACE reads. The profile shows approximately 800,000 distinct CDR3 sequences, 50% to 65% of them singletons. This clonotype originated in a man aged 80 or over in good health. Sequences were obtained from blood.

The chain's CDR3 is CASSLNAVTGELFF. The CDR3 DNA is TGTGCCAGCAGCTTAAACGCGGTCACCGGGGAGCTGTTTTTT. J is TRBJ2-2 and V is TRBV7-3; D is ambiguous. Trimming took 1 base from V and 4 from J, leaving 7 bases between them. Germline CDR1 SGHTA, CDR2 FQGTGA. The CDR3 is made up of 14 amino acids.